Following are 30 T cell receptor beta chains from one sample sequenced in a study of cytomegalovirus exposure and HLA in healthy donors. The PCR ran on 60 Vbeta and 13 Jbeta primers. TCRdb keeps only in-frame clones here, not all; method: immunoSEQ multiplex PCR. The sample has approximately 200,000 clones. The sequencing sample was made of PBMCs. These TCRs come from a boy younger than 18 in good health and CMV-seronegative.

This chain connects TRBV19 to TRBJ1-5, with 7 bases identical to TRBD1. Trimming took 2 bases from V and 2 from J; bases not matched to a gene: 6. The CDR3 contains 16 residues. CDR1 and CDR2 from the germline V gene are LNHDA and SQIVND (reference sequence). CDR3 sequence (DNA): TGTGCCAGTAGTATAAGGGGGCAACTTGGCAATCAGCCCCAGCATTTT. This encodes CASSIRGQLGNQPQHF.

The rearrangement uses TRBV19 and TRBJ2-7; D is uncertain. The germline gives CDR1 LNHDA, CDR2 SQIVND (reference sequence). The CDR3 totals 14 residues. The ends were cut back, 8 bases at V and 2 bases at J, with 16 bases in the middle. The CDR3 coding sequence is TGTGCCAGTGGTCCAGTTGCAGGTCCCTACGAGCAGTACTTC. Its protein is CASGPVAGPYEQYF.

The CDR3 DNA reads as TGTGCCAGCAGCCTCGTGGGGGGGTCAACAGATACGCAGTATTTT. Translating it yields CASSLVGGSTDTQYF. The genes are TRBV7-7 and TRBJ2-3, with 7 positions matching TRBD2. This CDR3 comprises 15 residues. The germline CDR1 and CDR2 sequences are SSHAT and FNYEAQ (reference sequence). The V segment lost 5 bases and the J segment 3 bases; nucleotides outside the gene matches: 8.

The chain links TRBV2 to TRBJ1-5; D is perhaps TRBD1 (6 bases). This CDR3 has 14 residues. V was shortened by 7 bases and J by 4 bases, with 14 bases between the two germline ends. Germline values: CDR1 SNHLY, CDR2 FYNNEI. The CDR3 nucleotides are TGTGCCAGCACCCTCCGGGACAAAAATCAGCCCCAGCATTTT. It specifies CASTLRDKNQPQHF.

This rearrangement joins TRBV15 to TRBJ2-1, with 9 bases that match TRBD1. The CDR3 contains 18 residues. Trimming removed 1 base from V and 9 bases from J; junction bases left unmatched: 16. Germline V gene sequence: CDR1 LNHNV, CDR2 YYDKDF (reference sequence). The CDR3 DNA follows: TGTGCCACCAGCAGAGTCAAGACGGGACAGGGAGCCAGTGGTGAGCAGTTCTTC. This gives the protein CATSRVKTGQGASGEQFF.

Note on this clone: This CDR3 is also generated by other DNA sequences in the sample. CDR3 region: CASSPGGNTEAFF. The CDR3 nucleotides read TGTGCCAGCTCACCTGGCGGGAACACTGAAGCTTTCTTT. The chain has TRBV18 and TRBJ1-1; D is ambiguous. Trimming removed 3 bases at V and 1 base at J, with 6 bases between. The germline CDR1 and CDR2 sequences are KGHSH and LQKENI. The length of the CDR3 is 13 residues.

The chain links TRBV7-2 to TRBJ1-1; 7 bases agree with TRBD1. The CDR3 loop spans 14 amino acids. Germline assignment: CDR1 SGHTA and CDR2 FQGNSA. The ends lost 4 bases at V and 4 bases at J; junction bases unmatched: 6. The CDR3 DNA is TGTGCCAGCAGCTCCACAGGGGCCGGCACTGAAGCTTTCTTT. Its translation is CASSSTGAGTEAFF. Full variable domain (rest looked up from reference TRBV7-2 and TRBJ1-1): GAGVSQSPSNKVTEKGKDVELRCDPISGHTALYWYRQSLGQGLEFLIYFQGNSAPDKSGLPSDRFSAERTGGSVSTLTIQRTQQEDSAVYLCASSSTGAGTEAFFGQGTRLTVV.

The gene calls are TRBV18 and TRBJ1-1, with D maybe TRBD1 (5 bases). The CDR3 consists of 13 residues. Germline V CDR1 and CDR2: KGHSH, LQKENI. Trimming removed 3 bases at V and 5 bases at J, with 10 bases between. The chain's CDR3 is CASSPGRDTEAFF. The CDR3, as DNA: TGTGCCAGCTCACCCGGCAGGGATACTGAAGCTTTCTTT.

The CDR3 DNA is TGCGCCAGCAGCTTGAGCCTGAGGGGGAGGGATGGGTACAATGAGCAGTTCTTC. Protein: CASSLSLRGRDGYNEQFF. This chain joins TRBV5-1 and TRBJ2-1; tentatively, D is TRBD2 (7 bases). This CDR3 comprises 18 residues. The germline V and J ends were trimmed by 1 base and 4 bases, with 21 bases remaining between them. CDR1 and CDR2 from the germline V gene are SGHRS and YFSETQ. The variable domain in full, completed from reference TRBV5-1 and TRBJ2-1, reads KAGVTQTPRYLIKTRGQQVTLSCSPISGHRSVSWYQQTPGQGLQFLFEYFSETQRNKGNFPGRFSGRQFSNSRSEMNVSTLELGDSALYLCASSLSLRGRDGYNEQFFGPGTRLTVL.

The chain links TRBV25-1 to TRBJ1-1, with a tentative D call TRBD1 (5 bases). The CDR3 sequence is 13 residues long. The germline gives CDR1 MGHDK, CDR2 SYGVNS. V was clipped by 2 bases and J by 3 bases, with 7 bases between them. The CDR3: CASSEKGYTEAFF. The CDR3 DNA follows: TGTGCCAGCAGTGAAAAGGGGTACACTGAAGCTTTCTTT.

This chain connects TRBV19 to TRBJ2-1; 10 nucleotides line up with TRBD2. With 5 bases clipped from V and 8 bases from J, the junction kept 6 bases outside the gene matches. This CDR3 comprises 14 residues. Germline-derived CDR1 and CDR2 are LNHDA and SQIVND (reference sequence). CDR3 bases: TGTGCCAGTAGTGCAGCGGGGGGGCAGTATGAGCAGTTCTTC. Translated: CASSAAGGQYEQFF. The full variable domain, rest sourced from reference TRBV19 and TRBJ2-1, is DGGITQSPKYLFRKEGQNVTLSCEQNLNHDAMYWYRQDPGQGLRLIYYSQIVNDFQKGDIAEGYSVSREKKESFPLTVTSAQKNPTAFYLCASSAAGGQYEQFFGPGTRLTVL.

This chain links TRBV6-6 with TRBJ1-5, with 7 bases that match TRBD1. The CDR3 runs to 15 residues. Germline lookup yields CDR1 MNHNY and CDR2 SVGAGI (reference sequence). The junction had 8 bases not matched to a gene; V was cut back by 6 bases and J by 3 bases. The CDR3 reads CASSPGQTFNQPQHF. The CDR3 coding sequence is TGTGCCAGCAGCCCGGGACAGACCTTCAATCAGCCCCAGCATTTT.

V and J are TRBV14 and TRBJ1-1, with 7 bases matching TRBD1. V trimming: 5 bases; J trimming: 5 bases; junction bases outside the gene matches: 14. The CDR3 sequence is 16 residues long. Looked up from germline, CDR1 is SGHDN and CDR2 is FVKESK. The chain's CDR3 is CASSFLLKGAGTEAFF. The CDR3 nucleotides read TGTGCCAGCAGCTTTCTGCTAAAGGGGGCCGGGACTGAAGCTTTCTTT.

This CDR3 reads CASSEPGLEPQHF. The CDR3 DNA is TGTGCCAGCAGTGAGCCAGGGCTAGAGCCCCAGCATTTT. The chain employs TRBV6-1 and TRBJ1-5; D possibly corresponds to TRBD1 (5 bases). Per the germline V gene, CDR1 is MNHNS and CDR2 is SASEGT. The CDR3 has 13 amino acids. V dropped 3 bases and J dropped 8 bases, with 11 bases sitting between them.

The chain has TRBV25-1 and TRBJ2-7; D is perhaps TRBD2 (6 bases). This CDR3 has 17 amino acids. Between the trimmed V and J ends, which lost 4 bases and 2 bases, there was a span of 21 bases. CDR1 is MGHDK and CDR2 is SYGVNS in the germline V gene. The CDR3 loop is CASSVIYLRDRTYEQYF. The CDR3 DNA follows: TGTGCCAGCAGTGTTATTTATTTGCGGGACCGAACCTACGAGCAGTACTTC.

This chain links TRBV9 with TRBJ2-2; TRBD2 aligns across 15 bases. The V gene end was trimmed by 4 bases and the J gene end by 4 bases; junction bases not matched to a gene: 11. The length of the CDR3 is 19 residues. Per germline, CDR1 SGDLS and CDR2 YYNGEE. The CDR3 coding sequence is TGTGCCAGCAGCTCTCCCGGACTAGCGGGGGGGCGGAGCACCGGGGAGCTGTTTTTT. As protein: CASSSPGLAGGRSTGELFF.

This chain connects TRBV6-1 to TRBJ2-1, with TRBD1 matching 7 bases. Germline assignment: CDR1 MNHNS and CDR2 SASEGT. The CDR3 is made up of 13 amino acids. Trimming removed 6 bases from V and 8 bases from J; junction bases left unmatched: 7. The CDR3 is CASRTTGFDEQFF. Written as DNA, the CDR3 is TGTGCCAGCAGGACGACAGGGTTCGATGAGCAGTTCTTC.

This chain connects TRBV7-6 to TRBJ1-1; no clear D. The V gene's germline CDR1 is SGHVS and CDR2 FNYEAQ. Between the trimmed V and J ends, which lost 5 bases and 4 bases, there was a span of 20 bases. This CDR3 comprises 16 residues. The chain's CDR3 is CASSPRAWPYSTEAFF. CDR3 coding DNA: TGTGCCAGCAGCCCGCGAGCTTGGCCTTACAGCACTGAAGCTTTCTTT.

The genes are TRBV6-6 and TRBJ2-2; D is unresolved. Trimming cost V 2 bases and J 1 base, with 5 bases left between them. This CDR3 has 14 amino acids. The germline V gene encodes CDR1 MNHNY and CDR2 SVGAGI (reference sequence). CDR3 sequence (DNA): TGTGCCAGCAGTTACATTAGGAACACCGGGGAGCTGTTTTTT. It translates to CASSYIRNTGELFF.

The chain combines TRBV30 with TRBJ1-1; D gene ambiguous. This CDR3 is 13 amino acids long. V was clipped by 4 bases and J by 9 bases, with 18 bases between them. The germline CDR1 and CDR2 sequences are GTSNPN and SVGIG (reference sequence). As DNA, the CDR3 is TGTGCCTGGATATTTTATGGTGCCGAGAAAGCTTTCTTT. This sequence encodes CAWIFYGAEKAFF.

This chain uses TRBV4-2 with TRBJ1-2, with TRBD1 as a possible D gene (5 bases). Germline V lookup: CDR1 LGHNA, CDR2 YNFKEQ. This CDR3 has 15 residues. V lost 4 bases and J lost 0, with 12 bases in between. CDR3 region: CASSPARATNYGYTF. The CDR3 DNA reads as TGTGCCAGCAGCCCCGCCAGGGCGACTAACTATGGCTACACCTTC.

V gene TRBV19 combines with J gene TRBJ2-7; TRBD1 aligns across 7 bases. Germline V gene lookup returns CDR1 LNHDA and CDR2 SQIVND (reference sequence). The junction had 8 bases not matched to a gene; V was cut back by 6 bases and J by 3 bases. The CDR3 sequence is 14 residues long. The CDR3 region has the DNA TGTGCCAGTAGCAAGGCGACAGGGAGCTACGAGCAGTACTTC. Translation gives CASSKATGSYEQYF. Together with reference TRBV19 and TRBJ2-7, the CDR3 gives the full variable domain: DGGITQSPKYLFRKEGQNVTLSCEQNLNHDAMYWYRQDPGQGLRLIYYSQIVNDFQKGDIAEGYSVSREKKESFPLTVTSAQKNPTAFYLCASSKATGSYEQYFGPGTRLTVT.

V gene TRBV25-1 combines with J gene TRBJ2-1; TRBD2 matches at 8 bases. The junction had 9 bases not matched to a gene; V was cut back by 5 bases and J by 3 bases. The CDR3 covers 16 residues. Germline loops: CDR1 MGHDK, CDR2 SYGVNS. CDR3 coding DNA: TGTGCCAGCAGTATCGTCGGGGGGGCTCACTACAATGAGCAGTTCTTC. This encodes CASSIVGGAHYNEQFF.

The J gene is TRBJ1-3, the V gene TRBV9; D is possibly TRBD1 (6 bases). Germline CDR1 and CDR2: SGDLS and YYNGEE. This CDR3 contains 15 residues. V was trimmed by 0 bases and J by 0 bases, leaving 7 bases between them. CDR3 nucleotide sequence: TGTGCCAGCAGCGTAGGCAGGGGCTCTGGAAACACCATATATTTT. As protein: CASSVGRGSGNTIYF.

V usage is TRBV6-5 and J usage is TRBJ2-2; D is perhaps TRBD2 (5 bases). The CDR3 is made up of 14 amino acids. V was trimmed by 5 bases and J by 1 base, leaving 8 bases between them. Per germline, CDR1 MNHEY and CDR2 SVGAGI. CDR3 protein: CASSRERNTGELFF. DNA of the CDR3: TGTGCCAGCAGTCGGGAAAGGAACACCGGGGAGCTGTTTTTT.

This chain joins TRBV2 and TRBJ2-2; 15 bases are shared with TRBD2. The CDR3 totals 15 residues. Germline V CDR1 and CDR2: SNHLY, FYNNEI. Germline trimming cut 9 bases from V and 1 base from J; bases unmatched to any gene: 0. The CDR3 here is CARGLAGGNTGELFF. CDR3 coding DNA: TGTGCCAGGGGACTAGCGGGGGGGAACACCGGGGAGCTGTTTTTT.

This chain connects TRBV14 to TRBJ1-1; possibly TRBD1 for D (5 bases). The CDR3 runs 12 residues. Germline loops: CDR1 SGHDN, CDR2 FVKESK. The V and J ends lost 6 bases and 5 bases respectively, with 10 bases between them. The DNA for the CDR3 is TGTGCCAGCAGGCAGGGATGGACTGAAGCTTTCTTT. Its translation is CASRQGWTEAFF.

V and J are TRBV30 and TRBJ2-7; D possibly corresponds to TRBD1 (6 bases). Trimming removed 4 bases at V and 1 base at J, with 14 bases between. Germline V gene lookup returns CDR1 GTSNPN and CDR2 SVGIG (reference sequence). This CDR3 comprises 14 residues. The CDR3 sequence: CAWKLDRRSYEQYF. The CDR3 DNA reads TGTGCCTGGAAACTTGACAGGAGATCCTACGAGCAGTACTTC.

The CDR3 reads CASSRSTGERGEQYF. The CDR3 bases are TGTGCCAGCAGCCGGAGCACAGGGGAGAGGGGAGAGCAGTACTTC. V is TRBV7-2 and J is TRBJ2-7, with 7 bases lining up with TRBD1. This CDR3 comprises 15 residues. Germline CDR1 reads SGHTA; CDR2 reads FQGNSA. V was clipped by 5 bases and J by 7 bases; unmatched bases: 14. The complete variable domain, with remaining parts taken from reference TRBV7-2 and TRBJ2-7, reads GAGVSQSPSNKVTEKGKDVELRCDPISGHTALYWYRQSLGQGLEFLIYFQGNSAPDKSGLPSDRFSAERTGGSVSTLTIQRTQQEDSAVYLCASSRSTGERGEQYFGPGTRLTVT.

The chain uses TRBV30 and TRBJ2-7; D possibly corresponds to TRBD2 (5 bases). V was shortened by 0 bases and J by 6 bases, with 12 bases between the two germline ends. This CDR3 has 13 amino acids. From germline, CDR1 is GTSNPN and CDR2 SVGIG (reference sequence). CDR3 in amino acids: CAWSVLVPSEQYF. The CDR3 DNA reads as TGTGCCTGGAGTGTACTAGTCCCATCCGAGCAGTACTTC. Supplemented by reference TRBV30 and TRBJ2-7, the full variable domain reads SQTIHQWPATLVQPVGSPLSLECTVEGTSNPNLYWYRQAAGRGLQLLFYSVGIGQISSEVPQNLSASRPQDRQFILSSKKLLLSDSGFYLCAWSVLVPSEQYFGPGTRLTVT.